These 4 T cell receptor beta chains were all obtained from the same sample, sequenced in a study of control samples from healthy donors and cancer patients. Assay: immunoSEQ multiplex PCR; the TCRdb copy retains only in-frame clones and omits some. The sample consists of tens of thousands of clones, about 82% of them appearing once. The sample comprised blood. These receptors were collected from a man aged 35 to 55 in good health.

The V call is TRBV7-2, the J call TRBJ2-3; 11 nucleotides match TRBD2. CDR3 length equals 16 residues. Trimming cost V 8 bases and J 0 bases; bases outside gene matches: 7. Germline V CDR1 and CDR2: SGHTA, FQGNSA. The CDR3 sequence: CASHRLAGPSTDTQYF. CDR3 DNA sequence: TGTGCCAGCCACAGACTAGCGGGACCTAGCACAGATACGCAGTATTTT. The whole variable domain, remainder taken from reference TRBV7-2 and TRBJ2-3, is GAGVSQSPSNKVTEKGKDVELRCDPISGHTALYWYRQSLGQGLEFLIYFQGNSAPDKSGLPSDRFSAERTGGSVSTLTIQRTQQEDSAVYLCASHRLAGPSTDTQYFGPGTRLTVL.

The chain combines TRBV9 with TRBJ1-1; D not certain. The CDR3 totals 16 residues. Trimming pared 4 bases from V and 5 bases from J, leaving 21 bases between. The germline gives CDR1 SGDLS, CDR2 YYNGEE. The CDR3 region is CASSSPAPGGLTEAFF. The CDR3 DNA sequence: TGTGCCAGCAGCTCACCGGCTCCGGGTGGGTTGACTGAAGCTTTCTTT.

The chain uses TRBV19 and TRBJ1-5; D uncertain. Trimming took 9 bases from V and 1 from J, leaving 13 bases between them. The CDR3 sequence is 14 residues long. CDR1 is LNHDA and CDR2 is SQIVND in the germline V gene (reference sequence). The CDR3 loop is CASTPYGSNQPQHF. The CDR3, as DNA: TGTGCCAGCACACCATACGGGAGCAATCAGCCCCAGCATTTT. Filled out from reference TRBV19 and TRBJ1-5, the complete variable domain reads DGGITQSPKYLFRKEGQNVTLSCEQNLNHDAMYWYRQDPGQGLRLIYYSQIVNDFQKGDIAEGYSVSREKKESFPLTVTSAQKNPTAFYLCASTPYGSNQPQHFGDGTRLSIL.

This clone occurred many times. This same CDR3 is encoded by further DNA sequences in the sample. J is TRBJ1-4 and V is TRBV5-6; D unresolved. This CDR3 contains 14 residues. From germline, CDR1 is SGHDT and CDR2 YYEEEE. V was trimmed by 2 bases and J by 0 bases, leaving 5 bases between them. CDR3 bases: TGTGCCAGCAGCTTAGTTGCAACTAATGAAAAACTGTTTTTT. This sequence encodes CASSLVATNEKLFF.